Listed below are T cell receptor beta chains from one sample, sequenced in a study of regulatory T cells in long-lasting Graves disease. MiXCR, run by TCRdb on the multiplex PCR reads, gives a single entry per CDR3 protein. Of about 460,000 distinct CDR3 sequences detected, around a fifth appear once; the ten largest clones hold roughly 13%. The specimen comprised peripheral blood mononuclear cells (PBMCs), sampled when the disease was refractory, from a patient treated with antithyroid drugs. The receptors shown here come from a female donor with Graves disease. The CDR3 runs from the conserved cysteine through the conserved F or W. A D gene is named only where the DNA matches it firmly. Size is omitted from some rows. Given values are once, few, many or a class for expanded clones.

len: 14; abundance: -; d_gene: -; j_gene: TRBJ1-1; v_gene: TRBV25-1; CDR3aa: CASSGVTGLTEAFF; CDR3nt: TGTGCCAGCAGTGGCGTTACAGGGCTCACTGAAGCTTTCTTT
len: 14; abundance: few; d_gene: TRBD2; j_gene: TRBJ2-7; v_gene: TRBV10-3; CDR3aa: CAIRGAGGPYEQYF; CDR3nt: TGTGCCATCAGAGGAGCGGGAGGCCCCTACGAGCAGTACTTC
len: 15; abundance: -; d_gene: TRBD1; j_gene: TRBJ1-4; v_gene: TRBV3-1; CDR3aa: CASSQSGTGNEKLFF; CDR3nt: TGTGCCAGCAGCCAGTCCGGGACAGGGAATGAAAAACTGTTTTTT
len: 14; abundance: -; d_gene: -; j_gene: TRBJ2-5; v_gene: TRBV7-9; CDR3aa: CASSSLGAQLTQYF; CDR3nt: TGTGCCAGCAGCTCGCTGGGGGCTCAACTGACCCAGTACTTC
len: 13; abundance: -; d_gene: TRBD1; j_gene: TRBJ1-5; v_gene: TRBV15; CDR3aa: CATRPTGNQPQHF; CDR3nt: TGTGCCACCAGGCCGACAGGGAATCAGCCCCAGCATTTT
len: 13; abundance: many; d_gene: TRBD1; j_gene: TRBJ1-1; v_gene: TRBV6-1; CDR3aa: CATTSRGLSEAFF; CDR3nt: TGTGCCACCACATCCAGGGGGCTGAGTGAAGCTTTCTTT
len: 15; abundance: -; d_gene: -; j_gene: TRBJ1-2; v_gene: TRBV5-6; CDR3aa: CASSFLGVGNYGYTF; CDR3nt: TGTGCCAGCAGCTTCCTAGGGGTGGGGAACTATGGCTACACCTTC
len: 14; abundance: -; d_gene: -; j_gene: TRBJ2-7; v_gene: TRBV4-3; CDR3aa: CASSQVAGSYEQYF; CDR3nt: TGCGCCAGCAGCCAAGTGGCGGGCAGCTACGAGCAGTACTTC
len: 15; abundance: many; d_gene: -; j_gene: TRBJ2-7; v_gene: TRBV6-1; CDR3aa: CASSPRTGSSYEQYF; CDR3nt: TGTGCCAGCAGTCCGCGGACGGGGAGCTCCTACGAGCAGTACTTC
len: 16; abundance: many; d_gene: -; j_gene: TRBJ1-1; v_gene: TRBV7-3; CDR3aa: CASSARIPSLYTEAFF; CDR3nt: TGTGCCAGCAGCGCGCGTATCCCTTCACTCTACACTGAAGCTTTCTTT
len: 13; abundance: many; d_gene: TRBD2; j_gene: TRBJ2-7; v_gene: TRBV29-1; CDR3aa: CSAAGAGGAEQYF; CDR3nt: TGCAGCGCCGCAGGGGCGGGGGGCGCGGAGCAGTACTTC
len: 17; abundance: few; d_gene: -; j_gene: TRBJ1-3; v_gene: TRBV28; CDR3aa: CASSPPAGFRSGNTIYF; CDR3nt: TGTGCCAGCAGTCCTCCCGCAGGATTTCGCTCTGGAAACACCATATATTTT
len: 15; abundance: many; d_gene: TRBD1; j_gene: TRBJ1-6; v_gene: TRBV2; CDR3aa: CASSARDRVNSPLHF; CDR3nt: TGTGCCAGCAGTGCCCGGGACAGGGTGAATTCACCCCTCCACTTT
len: 13; abundance: few; d_gene: -; j_gene: TRBJ2-5; v_gene: TRBV7-9; CDR3aa: CASSLATQETQYF; CDR3nt: TGTGCCAGCAGCTTAGCGACTCAAGAGACCCAGTACTTC
len: 17; abundance: -; d_gene: -; j_gene: TRBJ1-3; v_gene: TRBV28; CDR3aa: CASCNKLGRYSGNTIYF; CDR3nt: TGTGCCAGCTGCAACAAGTTGGGGCGGTACTCTGGAAACACCATATATTTT
len: 14; abundance: -; d_gene: TRBD2; j_gene: TRBJ2-1; v_gene: TRBV6-2/TRBV6-3; CDR3aa: CASRAPGTINEQFF; CDR3nt: TGTGCCAGCAGAGCCCCTGGGACTATAAATGAGCAGTTCTTC
len: 16; abundance: -; d_gene: TRBD1; j_gene: TRBJ1-1; v_gene: TRBV18; CDR3aa: CASSLWTGALNTEAFF; CDR3nt: TGTGCCAGCTCACTTTGGACAGGGGCATTGAACACTGAAGCTTTCTTT
len: 14; abundance: many; d_gene: TRBD2; j_gene: TRBJ2-7; v_gene: TRBV7-2; CDR3aa: CASSLRTSGDEQYF; CDR3nt: TGTGCCAGCAGCCTCCGGACTAGCGGCGACGAGCAGTACTTC
len: 13; abundance: few; d_gene: -; j_gene: TRBJ1-1; v_gene: TRBV25-1; CDR3aa: CASSEGTLSEAFF; CDR3nt: TGTGCCAGCAGTGAAGGGACCCTGTCTGAAGCTTTCTTT
len: 16; abundance: many; d_gene: -; j_gene: TRBJ2-2; v_gene: TRBV12-3/TRBV12-4; CDR3aa: CASSFESPANTGELFF; CDR3nt: TGTGCCAGCAGTTTTGAAAGCCCCGCAAACACCGGGGAGCTGTTTTTT
len: 12; abundance: few; d_gene: -; j_gene: TRBJ1-4; v_gene: TRBV29-1; CDR3aa: CSTLTGNEKLFF; CDR3nt: TGCAGCACGTTGACGGGAAATGAAAAACTGTTTTTT
len: 15; abundance: -; d_gene: -; j_gene: TRBJ2-3; v_gene: TRBV2; CDR3aa: CASRLLNMMTDTQYF; CDR3nt: TGTGCCAGCAGGCTACTAAACATGATGACAGATACGCAGTATTTT
len: 14; abundance: many; d_gene: -; j_gene: TRBJ2-7; v_gene: TRBV11-2; CDR3aa: CASSSRILLYEQYF; CDR3nt: TGTGCCAGCAGCTCGAGGATCCTTTTGTACGAGCAGTACTTC
len: 15; abundance: many; d_gene: -; j_gene: TRBJ1-5; v_gene: TRBV2; CDR3aa: CASSDKQIGFQPQHF; CDR3nt: TGTGCCAGCAGTGACAAACAAATTGGGTTTCAGCCCCAGCATTTT
len: 13; abundance: many; d_gene: -; j_gene: TRBJ1-2; v_gene: TRBV12-3/TRBV12-4; CDR3aa: CASRFSTNYGYTF; CDR3nt: TGTGCCAGCAGGTTCTCCACTAACTATGGCTACACCTTC
len: 14; abundance: many; d_gene: -; j_gene: TRBJ2-7; v_gene: TRBV7-2; CDR3aa: CASSLFLGAYEQYF; CDR3nt: TGTGCCAGCAGCTTATTCCTCGGGGCCTACGAGCAGTACTTC
len: 15; abundance: many; d_gene: -; j_gene: TRBJ2-6; v_gene: TRBV12-3/TRBV12-4; CDR3aa: CASSSGDDGANVLTF; CDR3nt: TGTGCCAGCAGTTCAGGAGATGACGGGGCCAACGTCCTGACTTTC
len: 14; abundance: few; d_gene: TRBD1; j_gene: TRBJ2-7; v_gene: TRBV6-1; CDR3aa: CASYETGGSYEQYF; CDR3nt: TGTGCCAGCTATGAGACAGGGGGCTCTTACGAGCAGTACTTC
len: 14; abundance: -; d_gene: -; j_gene: TRBJ2-2; v_gene: TRBV28; CDR3aa: CAGGKTTNTGELFF; CDR3nt: TGTGCCGGGGGGAAGACGACGAACACCGGGGAGCTGTTTTTT
len: 15; abundance: -; d_gene: TRBD1; j_gene: TRBJ2-1; v_gene: TRBV12-3/TRBV12-4; CDR3aa: CASSSTPTGYNEQFF; CDR3nt: TGTGCCAGCAGTTCGACTCCGACAGGGTACAATGAGCAGTTCTTC
len: 16; abundance: -; d_gene: TRBD1; j_gene: TRBJ2-3; v_gene: TRBV6-1; CDR3aa: CASSDTDRDATDTQYF; CDR3nt: TGTGCCAGCAGTGACACCGACAGGGATGCGACAGATACGCAGTATTTT
len: 14; abundance: -; d_gene: -; j_gene: TRBJ1-3; v_gene: TRBV6-2/TRBV6-3; CDR3aa: CASSSSATGNTIYF; CDR3nt: TGTGCCAGCAGTAGCTCAGCCACTGGAAACACCATATATTTT
len: 11; abundance: -; d_gene: -; j_gene: TRBJ2-7; v_gene: TRBV30; CDR3aa: CAWTGLYEQYF; CDR3nt: TGTGCCTGGACAGGGCTCTACGAGCAGTACTTC
len: 13; abundance: few; d_gene: -; j_gene: TRBJ1-3; v_gene: TRBV6-1; CDR3aa: CASRDIPGNTIYF; CDR3nt: TGTGCCAGCAGAGACATACCTGGAAACACCATATATTTT
len: 13; abundance: -; d_gene: TRBD2; j_gene: TRBJ2-7; v_gene: TRBV20-1; CDR3aa: CSASAGGLNEQYF; CDR3nt: TGCAGTGCTAGTGCGGGGGGCCTTAACGAGCAGTACTTC
len: 15; abundance: many; d_gene: -; j_gene: TRBJ2-5; v_gene: TRBV11-2; CDR3aa: CASSRPLGATETQYF; CDR3nt: TGTGCCAGCAGCCGCCCGTTGGGGGCTACAGAGACCCAGTACTTC
len: 15; abundance: few; d_gene: TRBD1; j_gene: TRBJ2-7; v_gene: TRBV6-1; CDR3aa: CASTSPGQGSYEQYF; CDR3nt: TGTGCCAGCACTTCGCCGGGACAGGGTAGCTACGAGCAGTACTTC
len: 13; abundance: many; d_gene: TRBD1; j_gene: TRBJ1-2; v_gene: TRBV29-1; CDR3aa: CSVVRTGDSGYTF; CDR3nt: TGCAGCGTGGTCCGGACAGGGGACTCTGGCTACACCTTC